A selection of T cell receptor beta chains follows, all from one sample in a study of blood T cells in healthy people across ages. TCRdb reprocessed the 5' RACE reads with MiXCR, giving one entry per CDR3 protein. The table lists about 970,000 distinct CDR3 sequences, 51% of them singletons. The sequencing input was blood. Every receptor here comes from a woman aged 55-69 years in good health. CDR3s include the opening cysteine and the closing phenylalanine or tryptophan. Each record gives: V gene, J gene, CDR3 protein.

TRBV25-1	TRBJ2-3	CASSPGGIADTQYF
TRBV5-1	TRBJ2-7	CASSLTQGGGYEQYF
TRBV7-9	TRBJ2-5	CASSLLRQLRQETQYF
TRBV5-4	TRBJ2-1	CASSRYLNNEQFF
TRBV9	TRBJ2-5	CASSVGVYQETQYF
TRBV7-2	TRBJ2-1	CASSLQAYNEQFF
TRBV7-9	TRBJ2-6	CASSLVRGANVLTF
TRBV28	-	CASSPLGAGGYEQYF
TRBV9	TRBJ2-3	CASSVGQRRTDTQYF
TRBV28	TRBJ2-6	CASSFGASGANVLTF
TRBV10-2	TRBJ2-1	CASSGVSLDEQFF
TRBV29-1	TRBJ1-1	CSGGGGTEAFF
TRBV29-1	TRBJ2-5	CSVPFVGETQYF
TRBV19	TRBJ1-2	CASSKGSYGYTF
TRBV6-5	TRBJ2-7	CAGSYSRDRGSYEQYF
TRBV5-1	TRBJ2-6	CASSLAGQGFSGANVLTF
TRBV11-1	-	CASRSKEYEQYF
TRBV6-2/TRBV6-3	TRBJ2-1	CASSYIGTSLYNEQFF
TRBV29-1	TRBJ2-5	CSVAPLTGGETQYF
TRBV27	TRBJ2-6	CASSSQGSGADVLTF
TRBV2	TRBJ1-4	CASSLPVNEKLFF
TRBV29-1	TRBJ2-3	CSVRGSAADTQYF
TRBV7-2	TRBJ2-7	CASSLGGWASRLYEQYF
TRBV5-1	TRBJ2-5	CASSITGYRETQYF
TRBV4-1	-	CASSQGGGTSETQYF
TRBV7-9	TRBJ2-6	CASSSSRLAGVGGANVLTF
TRBV11-2	TRBJ1-5	CASSWTGNQPQHF
TRBV4-3	TRBJ2-3	CASSQGAGSSTDTQYF
TRBV4-3	TRBJ1-2	CASSQDVTGSYGYTF
TRBV20-1	TRBJ2-1	CSARDPRSSYNEQFF
TRBV27	TRBJ2-1	CASSLLGGIPHEQFF
TRBV20-1	TRBJ2-1	CSARISGTHYNEQFF
TRBV10-2	TRBJ1-1	CASRGQGANTEAFF
TRBV25-1	TRBJ1-4	CASSEWGGRGEKLFF
TRBV29-1	-	CSAQGGGWSYNEQYF
TRBV7-9	TRBJ1-5	CASSHLGTLHDQPQHF
TRBV5-1	TRBJ2-3	CASSPGSGRSADTQYF
TRBV15	TRBJ1-1	CAARRNMNTEAFF
TRBV28	TRBJ2-4	CASSLWARQNIQYF
TRBV6-1	TRBJ2-1	CASSKVAGNNEQFF
TRBV6-2/TRBV6-3	TRBJ2-7	CASRTSGRSTYEQYF
TRBV4-1	TRBJ2-3	CASSQSGTTDTQYF
TRBV21-1	-	CASSTRTSYEQYF
TRBV27	-	CASSQPGLHDEQYF
TRBV4-1	TRBJ2-5	CASSSPTSIQETQYF
TRBV3-1	TRBJ2-3	CASSPLGADTDTQYF
TRBV7-8	TRBJ2-1	CASSLVEPPDEQFF
TRBV6-6	TRBJ1-4	CASSYLGTGGEKLFF
TRBV15	TRBJ2-4	CATSRGQGYAKNIQYF
TRBV5-6	TRBJ2-3	CAGSLDIRGSDTQYF
TRBV24-1	TRBJ2-5	CATSDRQGRFEQYF
TRBV5-1	TRBJ2-5	CASSQRGGGLETQYF
TRBV12-3/TRBV12-4	TRBJ1-2	CASSPQGQGVFGYTF
TRBV5-1	-	CASSLQVAFSETQYF
TRBV7-2	-	CASSPDLRGETQYF